A single sample gave rise to the 8 T cell receptor beta chains below, sequenced in a study of beta chain features in type 1 diabetes. The study reverse transcribed the entire isolated RNA, so it sequenced expressed TCRB transcripts. The assay was immunoSEQ multiplex PCR, and TCRdb's table has in-frame clones only and misses some. Of 130,000 or so clones in the sample, 9.7% were seen once. The sequencing input was central memory CD4+ T cells from blood. Receptors were obtained from a woman aged 40 to 50 in good health.

The chain couples TRBV5-1 to TRBJ1-2; D is uncertain. The CDR3 has 15 amino acids. The V gene's germline CDR1 is SGHRS and CDR2 YFSETQ. Trimming cost V 2 bases and J 7 bases, with 18 bases left between them. DNA for the CDR3: TGCGCCAGCAGCTTAGGCATCGCCAATTCAGGTGGCTACACCTTC. Its translation: CASSLGIANSGGYTF.

This chain connects TRBV19 to TRBJ2-5, with 10 bases matching TRBD1. The junction had 9 bases not matched to a gene; V was cut back by 5 bases and J by 3 bases. CDR1 is LNHDA and CDR2 is SQIVND in the germline V gene (reference sequence). The CDR3 extends over 16 amino acids. Here the CDR3 reads CASSALSGTGEETQYF. CDR3 DNA sequence: TGTGCCAGTAGTGCCTTATCCGGGACAGGGGAAGAGACCCAGTACTTC. The full variable domain, in which reference TRBV19 and TRBJ2-5 provide the parts outside the CDR3, is DGGITQSPKYLFRKEGQNVTLSCEQNLNHDAMYWYRQDPGQGLRLIYYSQIVNDFQKGDIAEGYSVSREKKESFPLTVTSAQKNPTAFYLCASSALSGTGEETQYFGPGTRLLVL.

This clone was counted between two and nine times. This chain uses TRBV9 with TRBJ2-1; TRBD2 matches at 7 bases. CDR3 length: 14 residues. V shed 2 bases and J 6 bases; nucleotides not matched to a gene: 5. In germline, CDR1 is SGDLS, CDR2 YYNGEE. CDR3 in DNA: TGTGCCAGCAGCGTGGGACTACTCACCAATGAGCAGTTCTTC. Protein product: CASSVGLLTNEQFF. Complete variable domain (other parts from reference TRBV9 and TRBJ2-1): DSGVTQTPKHLITATGQRVTLRCSPRSGDLSVYWYQQSLDQGLQFLIQYYNGEERAKGNILERFSAQQFPDLHSELNLSSLELGDSALYFCASSVGLLTNEQFFGPGTRLTVL.

With regard to this clone: A much larger clonotype is one base distant, so this may be a read error. For the CDR3, the DNA is TGTGCCAGCAGCCCGACAGTCTCTGGAAACACCATATATTTT. Amino acids: CASSPTVSGNTIYF. The chain links TRBV2 to TRBJ1-3, with D perhaps TRBD1 (5 bases). The CDR3 runs 14 residues. Between the trimmed V and J ends, which lost 6 bases and 0 bases, there was a span of 9 bases. Germline V gene data show CDR1 as SNHLY and CDR2 as FYNNEI.

This clone was recorded a few times. The chain joins TRBV7-9 to TRBJ1-3; D gene uncertain. Germline values: CDR1 SEHNR, CDR2 FQNEAQ (reference sequence). The CDR3 contains 14 residues. Trimming left V 7 bases short and J 2 bases short, with 12 bases between. This CDR3 reads CASMAWATGNTIYF. The CDR3 DNA reads as TGTGCCAGCATGGCGTGGGCGACTGGAAACACCATATATTTT.

V usage is TRBV9 and J usage is TRBJ2-3; D unclear. The V end was cut by 0 bases, the J end by 2 bases, with 13 bases between. There are 16 residues in the CDR3. CDR1 and CDR2 (germline): SGDLS, YYNGEE. The CDR3 reads CASSVGAGFATDTQYF. CDR3 in DNA: TGTGCCAGCAGCGTAGGGGCTGGTTTCGCCACAGATACGCAGTATTTT. The full variable domain, its missing parts supplied by reference TRBV9 and TRBJ2-3, is DSGVTQTPKHLITATGQRVTLRCSPRSGDLSVYWYQQSLDQGLQFLIQYYNGEERAKGNILERFSAQQFPDLHSELNLSSLELGDSALYFCASSVGAGFATDTQYFGPGTRLTVL.

V usage is TRBV7-2 and J usage is TRBJ2-2, with D possibly being TRBD2 (6 bases). The CDR3 extends over 16 amino acids. V lost 3 bases, J lost 6 bases, and 17 bases lay in between. CDR1 and CDR2 (germline): SGHTA, FQGNSA. Here the CDR3 reads CASSLGLGLYAGELFF. DNA of the CDR3: TGTGCCAGCAGCTTGGGACTCGGACTTTACGCCGGGGAGCTGTTTTTT.

This clone was observed a handful of times. The chain uses TRBV10-1 and TRBJ2-2, with a tentative D call TRBD1 (6 bases). This CDR3 comprises 13 residues. V lost 8 bases, J lost 1 base, and 8 bases lay in between. Germline values: CDR1 WNHNN, CDR2 SYGVQD (reference sequence). This chain's CDR3 is CASGTLNTGELFF. The CDR3 bases are TGCGCCAGCGGGACACTGAACACCGGGGAGCTGTTTTTT.